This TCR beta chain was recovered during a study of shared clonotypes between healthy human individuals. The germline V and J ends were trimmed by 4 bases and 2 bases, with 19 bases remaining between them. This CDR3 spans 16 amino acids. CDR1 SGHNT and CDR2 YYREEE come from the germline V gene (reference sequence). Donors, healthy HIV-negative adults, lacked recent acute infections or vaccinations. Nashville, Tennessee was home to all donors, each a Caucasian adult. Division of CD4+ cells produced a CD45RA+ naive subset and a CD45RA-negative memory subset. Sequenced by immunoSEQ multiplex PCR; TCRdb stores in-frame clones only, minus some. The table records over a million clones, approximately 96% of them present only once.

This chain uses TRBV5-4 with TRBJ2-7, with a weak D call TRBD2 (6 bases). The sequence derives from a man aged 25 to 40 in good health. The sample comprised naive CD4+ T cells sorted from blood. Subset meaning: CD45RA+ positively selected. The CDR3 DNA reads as TGTGCCAGCAGCCAACAACTAGCTCAGGTACCCTACGAGCAGTACTTC. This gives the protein CASSQQLAQVPYEQYF. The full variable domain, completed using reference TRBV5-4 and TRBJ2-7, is ETGVTQSPTHLIKTRGQQVTLRCSSQSGHNTVSWYQQALGQGPQFIFQYYREEENGRGNFPPRFSGLQFPNYSSELNVNALELDDSALYLCASSQQLAQVPYEQYFGPGTRLTVT.